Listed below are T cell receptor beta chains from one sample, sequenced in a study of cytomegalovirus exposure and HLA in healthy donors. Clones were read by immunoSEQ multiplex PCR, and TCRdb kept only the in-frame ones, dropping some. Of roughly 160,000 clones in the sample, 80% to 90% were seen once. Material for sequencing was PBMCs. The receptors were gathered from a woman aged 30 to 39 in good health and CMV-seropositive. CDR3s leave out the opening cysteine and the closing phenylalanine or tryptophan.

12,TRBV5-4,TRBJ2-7,ASSLRDRDDEQY
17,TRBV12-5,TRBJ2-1,ASGLAKPTSGGSYNEQF
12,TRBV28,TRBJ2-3,ASRGQGYSDTQY
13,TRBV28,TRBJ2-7,ASSKSGQLAYEQY
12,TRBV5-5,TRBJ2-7,ASSRGRVSYEQY
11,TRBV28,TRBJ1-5,ASIGGAGQPQH
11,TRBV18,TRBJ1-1,ASSPIRGTEAF
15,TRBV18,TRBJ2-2,ASSPPRGQGPTGELF
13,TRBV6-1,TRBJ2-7,ASTKTGLGNYEQY
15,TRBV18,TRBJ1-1,ASSPQLIGSGSTEAF
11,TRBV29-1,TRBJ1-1,SVSRQMNTEAF
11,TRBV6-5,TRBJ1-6,ASSYMSNSPLH
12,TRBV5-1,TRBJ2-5,ASSLAWQQETQY
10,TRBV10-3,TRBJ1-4,AIRDSNEKLF
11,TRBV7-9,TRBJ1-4,ASSSPGGEKLF
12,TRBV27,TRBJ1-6,ASSLGRYNSPLH
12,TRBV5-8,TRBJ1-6,ASSSLDRNSPLH
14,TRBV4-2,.,ASSSMVAGATYEQY
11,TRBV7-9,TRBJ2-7,ASSYDRGDEQY
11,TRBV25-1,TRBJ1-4,ASRHRVGEKLF
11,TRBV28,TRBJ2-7,ASSYGSSYEQY
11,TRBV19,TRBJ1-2,ASSAGQFYGYT
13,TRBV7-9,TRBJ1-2,ASSLVGGYNYGYT
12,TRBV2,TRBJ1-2,ASRWRGGDYGYT
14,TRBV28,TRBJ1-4,ASSLGPITENEKLF
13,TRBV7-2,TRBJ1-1,ASSLMGQGASNAF
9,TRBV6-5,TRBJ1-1,ASSSHTEAF
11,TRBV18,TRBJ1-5,ASSPGFDQPQH
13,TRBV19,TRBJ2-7,ASSIGGQGVYEQY
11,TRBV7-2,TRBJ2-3,ASSLARGYTQY
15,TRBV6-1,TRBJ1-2,ASSGTFREARNYGYT
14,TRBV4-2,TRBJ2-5,ASSLRDRGDQETQY
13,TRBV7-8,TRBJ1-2,ASSLYARPMVGYT
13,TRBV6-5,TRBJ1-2,ASSYSRTWRYGYT
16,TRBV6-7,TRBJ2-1,ASSPGTSLKNSYNEQF
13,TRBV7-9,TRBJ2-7,ASSSQGFATYEQY
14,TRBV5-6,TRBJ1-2,ASSRQDLQGPGGYT
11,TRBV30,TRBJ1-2,AWSEGQFYGYT
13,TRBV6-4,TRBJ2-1,ASSPAAGPPGEQF
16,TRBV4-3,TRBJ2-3,ASSQKGLTGGSQDTQY
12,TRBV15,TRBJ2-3,ATSRDPRADTQY
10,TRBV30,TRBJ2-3,AWSSSPDTQY
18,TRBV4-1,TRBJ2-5,ASSLLGGTSAAAFQETQY
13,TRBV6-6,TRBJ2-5,ASSARDTTEETQY